This TCR beta chain was recovered during a study of cytomegalovirus exposure and HLA in healthy donors (dated by TCRdb to the late 2010s). Looking at the study overall: In an earlier analysis of about 560 of the donors, less than 350 Gb of sequence data and approximately 120 million unique TCR beta sequences from 150 million to 200 million T cells were reported. Among about 360 genotyped donors of the cohort, an average of approximately 250,000 unique TCR beta nucleotide sequences were sequenced per donor, 15% to 20% of them non-productive. To study patterns of TCR occurrence, a later analysis re-analyzed previously published TCR beta repertoires from under 750 donors and added high-resolution HLA genotyping. A later genetic analysis took genome-wide SNP genotypes for about three fifths of the roughly 670 donors and used that subset as a discovery cohort. Of the approximately 400 genotyped donors, about 84% fell in the genetic ancestry cluster associated with self-reported Caucasian donors. High-throughput TCR immunosequencing, statistical association of individual TCRs with disease status, and machine learning were combined to predict cytomegalovirus infection status. An early release that covered several hundred HLA-typed donors contained around 300 gigabases of sequencing data and 80 million or so unique TCR sequences. Every repertoire in the discovery cohort had been generated on one and the same sequencing platform. Alongside the repertoire data, information on donor age, sex, ethnicity and CMV serostatus was compiled. Roughly five DR-DQ haplotypes were handled as single units for association and clustering, since linkage in the cohort was strong. Rather than drawing on any new phenotypic data, the later analysis identified candidate immune exposures from TCR beta sequences and the way those sequences occurred across donors. The study aimed to test whether signatures of past pathogen exposure could be identified by cataloging public T cell receptors. In an earlier analysis of about 590 of the donors, high-throughput TCR beta sequencing was used to judge whether each TCR beta V gene segment behaved as functional or pseudogenic. HLA typing covered class I and class II loci at four-digit resolution. The T cell repertoires of some 700 subjects were profiled by immunosequencing and related to cytomegalovirus serostatus. Typing coverage varied by locus: roughly 629-640 donors for A, B, C, DRB1 and DQB1; around 560 for DQA1; more than 600 for DPA1; 450 to 480 for DPB1. Besides the first cohort of 550 to 750 subjects, a separate validation cohort made up of 120 different subjects was used.

Overall study results and their limits: In a later analysis, about 16,000 TCR beta sequences were associated with specific HLA alleles at a false discovery rate of 0.05. A further reported finding was that TCR beta sequences accurately predicted the HLA-A and HLA-B alleles for most subjects in the first cohort. Several of the top co-occurrence clusters appeared to be linked to parvovirus B19, influenza, CMV and Epstein-Barr virus, according to a later analysis. The study listed 150 to 200 TCR beta chains as associated with cytomegalovirus. According to the authors, the approach could potentially be generalized to other disease states and immunological phenotypes. Some IMGT-functional V segments, including TRBV6-2 and TRBV6-3, could not be distinguished by the 87-base-pair reads and were therefore excluded. The classifier was reported to diagnose cytomegalovirus status with high specificity and sensitivity in both the original cohort and the validation cohort. Presence/absence analyses assumed roughly uniform sequencing depth across donors, an assumption that may not hold. Compared with the roughly 600-donor mean, donors in an Asian-associated ancestry cluster had fewer N-insertions in productive TCRs, according to a later genetic analysis. In a later genetic analysis, a missense DCLRE1C variant was associated with V-gene and J-gene trimming of TCR beta chains, and the association was replicated in an independent cohort. In vitro tests confirmed that a few of the cytomegalovirus-associated TCR beta chains recognize cytomegalovirus antigens. Most TCR sequences were observed very rarely across donors, whereas some public TCRs were present in many individuals. In a later analysis, HLA-associated TCR beta chains were found to be more clonally expanded and to have lower generation probabilities than equally common non-associated chains. The only immune exposure information available for the cohort was CMV serostatus. HLA typing was unavailable for some donors at each locus, so association tests used only the typed subset. According to a later analysis, most CMV-associated TCR beta chains appeared to be HLA-restricted, and the HLA associations seemed to be driven largely by CMV exposure. The earlier analysis of approximately 590 of the donors excluded about 16 rarely observed V segments, including chromosome 9 orphons, because counts were too low. An earlier analysis of 450 to 750 of the donors showed that most TCR beta V segments appeared in productive rearrangements either about 87% or about 30% of the time, which broadly matched IMGT annotations. Linkage disequilibrium might explain the correlated functional status among segregating V segments, but an unknown experimental factor could not be excluded. Strong co-occurrence of HLA alleles, especially DR and DQ, made assigning TCR associations to individual alleles difficult. In this cohort, only TCR beta chains were sequenced, and detectable features were limited by the absence of alpha or paired-chain data. In a later analysis, the rate of TCR association differed among HLA loci, with DRB1 alleles having the most associated TCRs and HLA-C alleles having the fewest. The sequencing pipeline was judged likely to have produced a cluster of highly shared sequence variants as a technical artifact.

With regard to this clone: No cognate antigen has been identified for it. The record has no base qualities; no much larger clone is one base away.

Preparation of the library involved the immunoSEQ multiplex PCR assay. For the multiplex PCR, a mixture combining 60 forward primers for TCR Vbeta segments and 13 reverse primers for TCR Jbeta segments was used. The CDR3 region of rearranged TCR beta genes was amplified from genomic DNA with a multiplex PCR assay. Amplified TCR beta libraries were sequenced as 87-base-pair reads on the Illumina HiSeq System. Per the original workflow: In a later analysis, 70 million to 95 million unique TCR beta chains were counted across the 690 or so repertoires, and around 10 million of these chains were shared by at least two donors. Raw reads were error-corrected and collapsed into unique sequences by a nearest-neighbor algorithm in which closely related sequences were merged to remove PCR and sequencing errors. To assign V, D and J gene segments, CDR3 sequences were aligned to IMGT reference sequences. For a sequence to be retained, a match of at least six nucleotides to both a V gene segment and a J gene segment was required. Rearrangements were called productive when the CDR3 lacked stop codons and stayed in frame with V and J; all others were non-productive. Following IMGT convention, CDR3 was defined as the stretch from the second conserved V-encoded cysteine up to the conserved J-encoded phenylalanine. The earlier analysis of about 640 of the donors excluded any sequence lacking an unambiguous match to a single V gene segment. An earlier analysis of 587 of the donors classified V segments as functional when productive rearrangements were above 56.7% and as segregating when the standard deviation between donors was above 5%. A statistical classification framework was developed to diagnose cytomegalovirus status using the catalog of TCR beta chain sequences. In a later analysis, TCR nucleotide sequences were compared against IMGT/GENE-DB human TR gene sequences so that V and J genes could be assigned. In a later analysis, CDR3 sequences and most-parsimonious VDJ recombination scenarios were assigned using the TCRdist pipeline. In a later analysis, each TCR beta chain was defined by its CDR3 amino acid sequence together with its V-gene family, and reads without a unique V-gene family were excluded. A later analysis removed 592 highly shared, low-generation-probability nucleotide sequences to deal with suspected cross-contamination and a sequencing artifact. A later analysis calculated a clonal expansion index for each public chain from normalized within-repertoire ranks of inferred template counts. Generation probabilities in a later analysis came from a VDJ recombination model fitted to out-of-frame rearrangements, and those results were checked against IGoR. A later analysis scored TCR-TCR, TCR-HLA and TCR-CMV co-occurrence with hypergeometric tests, applying a repertoire-size bias correction to TCR pairs. A later analysis estimated false discovery rates by permuting HLA or CMV assignments 20 times. In a later analysis, co-occurring TCRs were grouped using DBSCAN, with TCRdist sequence similarity added in when clustering inside HLA-allele-positive subsets. Co-occurrence clustering excluded repertoires with fewer than 30,000 or more than 120,000 public chains, plus five with anomalous nucleotide sharing. TCRdb retrieved this table from immuneACCESS and kept in-frame rearrangements only. Not all clones are present; in checked studies, unresolved V genes account for under half, and no reason is known for the remainder. The V and J calls and clone size were taken over from that table, and D and trimming were inferred from the DNA. This sample is represented by some 180,000 clones; approximately 84% of them were singletons. 2.9% of the sample rests with the top ten.

The cohort consisted of 650 to 700 healthy bone marrow donors. At the time of sampling, all cohort members were nominally healthy, though unrecorded immune exposures were likely present. The donor tested CMV seronegative and was one of the 352 seronegative cohort members. A peripheral blood sample was collected from each donor, and TCR beta sequencing was performed on peripheral blood mononuclear cells. The Qiagen DNeasy Blood Extraction Kit was used to extract genomic DNA from the blood cell samples. Per the germline V gene (reference sequence), SEHNR is the CDR1 and FQNEAQ is the CDR2. Trimming takes 2 bases from V and 5 bases from J, and the germline ends sit 18 bases apart. The CDR3 holds 16 amino acids from the cysteine to the phenylalanine. Only the CDR3 part of the read is kept: 48 bases, read in frame from the first base.

Sample: PBMCs. This sequence uses TRBV7-9 and TRBJ2-5, with a tentative D gene TRBD2 over 6 matching bases. The receptor was isolated from a female donor in good health and CMV-seronegative. The CDR3 in this case is CASSLSLGGSMETQYF. The nucleotide sequence is given as TGTGCCAGCAGCTTATCCCTCGGAGGGTCGATGGAGACCCAGTACTTC.